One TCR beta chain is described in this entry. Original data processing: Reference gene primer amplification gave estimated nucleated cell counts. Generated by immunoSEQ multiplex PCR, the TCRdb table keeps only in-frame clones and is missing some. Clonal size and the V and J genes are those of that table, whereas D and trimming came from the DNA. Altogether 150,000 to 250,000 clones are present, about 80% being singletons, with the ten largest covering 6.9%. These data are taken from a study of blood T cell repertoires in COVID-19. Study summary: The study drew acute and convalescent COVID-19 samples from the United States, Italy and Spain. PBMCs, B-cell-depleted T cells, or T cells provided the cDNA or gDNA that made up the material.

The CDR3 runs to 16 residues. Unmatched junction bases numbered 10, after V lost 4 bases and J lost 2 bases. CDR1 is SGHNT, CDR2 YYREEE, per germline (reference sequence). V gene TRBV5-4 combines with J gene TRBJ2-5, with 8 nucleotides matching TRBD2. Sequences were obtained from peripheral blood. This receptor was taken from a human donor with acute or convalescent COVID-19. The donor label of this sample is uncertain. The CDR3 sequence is CASSLSIGGGQETQYF. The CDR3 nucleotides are TGTGCCAGCAGCCTTTCTATCGGCGGGGGGCAAGAGACCCAGTACTTC.